One and the same sample provided the 27 T cell receptor beta chains below, sequenced in a study of T cell repertoires in cytomegalovirus infection. TCRdb fed the reads into MiXCR, producing one record per CDR3 protein. The data contain 150,000 to 200,000 distinct CDR3 sequences, 28% of them singletons. Specimen: PBMCs. The receptors were sampled from a human donor in good health (CMV status not recorded). Some clones in this sample may be carry-over from other donors' samples.

In the case of this clonotype: Since a much larger clone is just one base distant, this may be a read error. The rearrangement links TRBV2 to TRBJ2-3; 11 bases fit TRBD2. The germline gives CDR1 SNHLY, CDR2 FYNNEI. CDR3 length: 13 residues. CDR3 sequence (DNA): TGTGCCAGTGGACTAGCGGGCACAGATGCGCAGTATTTT. This sequence encodes CASGLAGTDAQYF.

The chain couples TRBV7-8 to TRBJ2-4; 9 nucleotides match TRBD1. CDR3 length: 20 amino acids. Germline CDR1 is SGHVS and CDR2 is FQNEAQ. V gave up 5 bases and J gave up 0 bases; unmatched junction bases: 17. The CDR3 bases are TGTGCCAGCAGCCTACCGAGGACAGGGGCTGTTCAAATAGCCAAAAACATTCAGTACTTC. Translating gives CASSLPRTGAVQIAKNIQYF.

The chain has TRBV15 and TRBJ2-5; 10 bases agree with TRBD2. V was clipped by 1 base and J by 4 bases; unmatched bases: 6. From germline, CDR1 is LNHNV and CDR2 YYDKDF (reference sequence). CDR3 length equals 16 residues. CDR3 bases: TGTGCCACCAGCAGAGGTAGCGGGGGGACGTTAGAGACCCAGTACTTC. Its translation: CATSRGSGGTLETQYF.

The genes are TRBV3-1 and TRBJ1-2; D may be TRBD1 (5 bases). Germline CDR1 is LGHDT and CDR2 is YNNKEL (reference sequence). CDR3 length: 13 residues. The ends were cut back, 5 bases at V and 1 base at J, with 8 bases in the middle. The CDR3 here is CASSVDSNYGYTF. The CDR3 DNA sequence: TGTGCCAGCAGCGTTGACAGTAACTATGGCTACACCTTC.

V usage is TRBV6-6 and J usage is TRBJ2-7, with 8 bases matching TRBD1. This CDR3 spans 14 amino acids. Germline CDR1 MNHNY, CDR2 SVGAGI (reference sequence). J lost 6 bases, V lost 2 bases, and 6 bases had no gene match. The CDR3 sequence is CASSYPDRVGEQYF. CDR3 coding DNA: TGTGCCAGCAGTTACCCGGACAGGGTGGGCGAGCAGTACTTC.

The chain has TRBV12-3 or TRBV12-4 and TRBJ1-6; D gene unclear. The CDR3 runs to 12 residues. Between the trimmed V and J ends, which lost 6 bases and 7 bases, there was a span of 7 bases. The CDR3 loop is CASRIGNSPLHF. Written as DNA, the CDR3 is TGTGCCAGCAGAATAGGGAATTCACCCCTCCACTTT.

This clonotype was counted between two and nine times. This chain links TRBV7-6 with TRBJ2-1, with D possibly being TRBD1 (8 bases). This CDR3 contains 16 residues. Germline CDR1 SGHVS, CDR2 FNYEAQ. V lost 5 bases and J lost 4, with 18 bases in between. The CDR3 DNA is TGTGCCAGCAGCCCCAACAGGGGGGGCCGGTACAATGAGCAGTTCTTC. Amino acid sequence: CASSPNRGGRYNEQFF.

This clonotype turned up a few times. V usage is TRBV20-1 and J usage is TRBJ2-7; 9 positions match TRBD1. The length of the CDR3 is 14 residues. The V gene end was trimmed by 3 bases and the J gene end by 1 base; junction bases not matched to a gene: 4. The V gene's germline CDR1 is DFQATT and CDR2 SNEGSKA (reference sequence). The CDR3, as DNA: TGCAGTGCTAGTGGGACAGGGTCTTCCTACGAGCAGTACTTC. It codes for CSASGTGSSYEQYF.

Only a few counts were recorded for this clonotype. The rearrangement links TRBV6-2 or TRBV6-3 to TRBJ2-7; 14 nucleotides match TRBD2. V dropped 6 bases and J dropped 4; count of bases not matched to a gene: 11. The CDR3 consists of 17 residues. The V gene's germline CDR1 is MNHEY and CDR2 SVGEGT. CDR3 sequence: CASSRTGLAGELYEQYF. The CDR3 DNA sequence: TGTGCCAGCAGCCGCACGGGACTAGCGGGGGAGCTATACGAGCAGTACTTC.

There are a few counts of this clonotype. CDR3 protein: CASSSGTGRKLFF. The CDR3 nucleotides are TGTGCCAGCAGCTCCGGGACAGGACGAAAACTGTTTTTT. The rearrangement joins TRBV7-9 to TRBJ1-4, with TRBD1 identical over 8 bases. Losses at the gene ends were 4 bases for V and 10 bases for J; bases not matched to a gene: 5. The CDR3 totals 13 residues. CDR1 SEHNR and CDR2 FQNEAQ come from the germline V gene (reference sequence).

The chain links TRBV20-1 to TRBJ2-6, with 7 bases that match TRBD1. CDR3 length: 12 amino acids. Germline lookup yields CDR1 DFQATT and CDR2 SNEGSKA (reference sequence). With V trimmed by 6 bases and J by 10 bases, 6 bases remained unmatched. Here the CDR3 DNA reads TGCAGTGCCTACGGGACAGAGAACGTCCTGACTTTC. Amino acids: CSAYGTENVLTF.

The CDR3 DNA sequence: TGTGCCACCAGCAGAGTGGGGTGGGGGGTCCCGAACACTGAAGCTTTCTTT. Translation: CATSRVGWGVPNTEAFF. The gene calls are TRBV15 and TRBJ1-1; D may be TRBD1 (5 bases). Germline loops: CDR1 LNHNV, CDR2 YYDKDF (reference sequence). V gave up 1 base and J gave up 1 base, with 16 bases separating them. This CDR3 comprises 17 residues.

This clonotype was detected a few times. The V call is TRBV5-4, the J call TRBJ1-1; no definite D call. In germline, CDR1 is SGHNT, CDR2 YYREEE (reference sequence). Trimming took off 3 bases at V and 0 bases at J, with 9 bases between the two ends. The CDR3 sequence is 14 residues long. CDR3 nucleotides: TGTGCCAGCAGCTCACGGGCCGTGAACACTGAAGCTTTCTTT. Protein sequence: CASSSRAVNTEAFF.

This chain links TRBV5-1 with TRBJ1-2; 11 bases line up with TRBD1. From germline, CDR1 is SGHRS and CDR2 YFSETQ. Trimming took 4 bases from V and 2 from J; bases not matched to a gene: 7. This CDR3 comprises 16 residues. The DNA for the CDR3 is TGCGCCAGCAGCGGAGGGACAGGGGGGCTCAACTATGGCTACACCTTC. The encoded protein is CASSGGTGGLNYGYTF. Using reference TRBV5-1 and TRBJ1-2 for the parts outside the CDR3, the full variable domain is KAGVTQTPRYLIKTRGQQVTLSCSPISGHRSVSWYQQTPGQGLQFLFEYFSETQRNKGNFPGRFSGRQFSNSRSEMNVSTLELGDSALYLCASSGGTGGLNYGYTFGSGTRLTVV.

The chain combines TRBV15 with TRBJ1-5, with 8 bases lining up with TRBD1. This CDR3 is built from 14 residues. Germline V gives CDR1 LNHNV, CDR2 YYDKDF (reference sequence). J lost 3 bases, V lost 5 bases, and 3 bases had no gene match. This chain's CDR3 is CATSAGGPNQPQHF. The CDR3 nucleotides are TGTGCCACCAGCGCAGGGGGCCCCAATCAGCCCCAGCATTTT.

This clonotype occurred a few times. The chain couples TRBV12-3 or TRBV12-4 to TRBJ1-1, with D perhaps TRBD1 (5 bases). The CDR3 consists of 12 residues. The V gene lost 8 bases and the J gene lost 4 bases, with 11 bases spanning the gap. CDR3 DNA sequence: TGTGCCAGCGCCCTGAGGGGCACTGAAGCTTTCTTT. It is translated as CASALRGTEAFF.

The J gene is TRBJ2-1, the V gene TRBV18; D is possibly TRBD2 (5 bases). From germline, CDR1 is KGHSH and CDR2 LQKENI. The V gene lost 2 bases and the J gene lost 10 bases, with 30 bases spanning the gap. CDR3 size: 19 residues. The CDR3 DNA reads as TGTGCCAGCTCACCAGACGGTAAGGGCAGAGGGATTTACAATAACGAGCAGTTCTTC. It specifies CASSPDGKGRGIYNNEQFF.

This clonotype was counted between two and nine times. The CDR3 bases are TGTGCCAGCAGCTTATCCGGGGGGGCGGGAGAGACCCAGTACTTC. Amino acid sequence: CASSLSGGAGETQYF. The V and J genes are TRBV7-2 and TRBJ2-5, with 8 bases fitting TRBD2. With 2 bases clipped from V and 4 bases from J, the junction kept 6 bases outside the gene matches. Germline V gives CDR1 SGHTA, CDR2 FQGNSA. This CDR3 spans 15 amino acids. The full variable domain, its missing parts supplied by reference TRBV7-2 and TRBJ2-5, is GAGVSQSPSNKVTEKGKDVELRCDPISGHTALYWYRQSLGQGLEFLIYFQGNSAPDKSGLPSDRFSAERTGGSVSTLTIQRTQQEDSAVYLCASSLSGGAGETQYFGPGTRLLVL.

The J gene is TRBJ2-5, the V gene TRBV20-1; a possible D gene is TRBD2 (6 bases). Germline-derived CDR1 and CDR2 are DFQATT and SNEGSKA (reference sequence). V gave up 0 bases and J gave up 3 bases, with 14 bases separating them. The CDR3 is made up of 15 amino acids. The CDR3 bases are TGCAGTGCTAGAGATCCCGGGGGAGATGAAGAGACCCAGTACTTC. Protein: CSARDPGGDEETQYF.

There are a few counts of this clonotype. The chain is built from TRBV12-3 or TRBV12-4 and TRBJ1-1; no clear D. Trimming left V 6 bases short and J 2 bases short, with 7 bases between. This CDR3 comprises 12 residues. The DNA for the CDR3 is TGTGCCAGCAGCCGTTATAACACTGAAGCTTTCTTT. It is translated as CASSRYNTEAFF.

The chain joins TRBV5-1 to TRBJ2-1; TRBD2 is a possible D gene (7 bases). Germline CDR1 reads SGHRS; CDR2 reads YFSETQ. The length of the CDR3 is 15 residues. Trimming cost V 0 bases and J 4 bases, with 11 bases left between them. CDR3 bases: TGCGCCAGCAGCTTGGCGGGGGGCGAGTACAATGAGCAGTTCTTC. As protein: CASSLAGGEYNEQFF.

This chain joins TRBV18 and TRBJ1-2; 10 nucleotides line up with TRBD1. In germline, CDR1 is KGHSH, CDR2 LQKENI. This CDR3 region has 14 residues. The ends lost 6 bases at V and 5 bases at J; junction bases unmatched: 6. The CDR3 spells CASSPGTGEYGYTF. The CDR3 region has the DNA TGTGCCAGCTCGCCCGGGACAGGGGAGTATGGCTACACCTTC.

The chain is built from TRBV19 and TRBJ2-1; 10 bases fit TRBD2. The length of the CDR3 is 15 residues. Unmatched junction bases numbered 5, after V lost 7 bases and J lost 2 bases. Per germline, CDR1 LNHDA and CDR2 SQIVND (reference sequence). The CDR3 spells CASTSLAGTYNEQFF. CDR3 sequence (DNA): TGTGCCAGTACCTCACTAGCGGGGACCTACAATGAGCAGTTCTTC.

This rearrangement joins TRBV2 to TRBJ1-5; unclear D gene. Trimming took off 7 bases at V and 9 bases at J, with 19 bases between the two ends. This CDR3 has 14 residues. The germline V gene has CDR1 SNHLY and CDR2 FYNNEI. CDR3 in DNA: TGTGCCAGCATCCAGTCGTTGGGGATGTCGCCCCAGCATTTT. This translates into CASIQSLGMSPQHF.

The rearrangement links TRBV20-1 to TRBJ1-5; D might be TRBD1 (6 bases). The germline CDR1 and CDR2 sequences are DFQATT and SNEGSKA (reference sequence). This CDR3 contains 15 residues. V was cut by 6 bases and J by 2 bases, with 17 bases left in between. The DNA for the CDR3 is TGCAGTGCCTCGGGAACAACAGGGCGCAATCAGCCCCAGCATTTT. It specifies CSASGTTGRNQPQHF.

A few counts support this clonotype. The chain joins TRBV7-6 to TRBJ1-4; 8 positions agree with TRBD1. This CDR3 is built from 15 residues. Germline lookup yields CDR1 SGHVS and CDR2 FNYEAQ. Unmatched junction bases numbered 0, after V lost 0 bases and J lost 3 bases. CDR3 sequence reads: CASSLAGQANEKLFF. The DNA for the CDR3 is TGTGCCAGCAGCTTAGCGGGACAGGCTAATGAAAAACTGTTTTTT.

This chain joins TRBV20-1 and TRBJ1-5, with D uncertain. Trimming removed 0 bases from V and 2 bases from J, with 5 bases in between. The germline gives CDR1 DFQATT, CDR2 SNEGSKA (reference sequence). The CDR3 has 13 residues. The DNA for the CDR3 is TGCAGTGCTAGAGATGCAGGCAATCAGCCCCAGCATTTT. Translating gives CSARDAGNQPQHF.